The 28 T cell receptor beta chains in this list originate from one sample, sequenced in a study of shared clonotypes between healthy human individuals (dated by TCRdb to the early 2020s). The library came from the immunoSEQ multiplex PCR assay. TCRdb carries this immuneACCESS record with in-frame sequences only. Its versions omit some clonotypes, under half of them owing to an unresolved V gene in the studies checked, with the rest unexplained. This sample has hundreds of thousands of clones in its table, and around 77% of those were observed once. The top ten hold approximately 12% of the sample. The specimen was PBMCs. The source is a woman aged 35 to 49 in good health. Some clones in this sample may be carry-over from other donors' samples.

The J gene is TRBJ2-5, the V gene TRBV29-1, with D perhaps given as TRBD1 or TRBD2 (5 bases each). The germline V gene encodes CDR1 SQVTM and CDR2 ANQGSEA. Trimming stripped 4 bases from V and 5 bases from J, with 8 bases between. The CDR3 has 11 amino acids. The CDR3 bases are TGCAGCGTTGGGGGGAAGGAGACCCAGTACTTC. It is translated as CSVGGKETQYF.

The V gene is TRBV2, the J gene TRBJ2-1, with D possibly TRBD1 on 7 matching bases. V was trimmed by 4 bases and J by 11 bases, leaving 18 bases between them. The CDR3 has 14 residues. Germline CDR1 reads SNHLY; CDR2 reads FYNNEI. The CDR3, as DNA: TGTGCCAGCAGTGCCGCCAGGGGGGTGTATAAGCAGTTCTTC. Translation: CASSAARGVYKQFF.

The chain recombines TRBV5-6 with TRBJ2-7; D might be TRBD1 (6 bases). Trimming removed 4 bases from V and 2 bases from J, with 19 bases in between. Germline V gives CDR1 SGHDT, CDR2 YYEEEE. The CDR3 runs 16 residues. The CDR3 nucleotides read TGTGCCAGCAGCCCTGTGGTTCCGGACAGCACCTACGAGCAGTACTTC. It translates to CASSPVVPDSTYEQYF.

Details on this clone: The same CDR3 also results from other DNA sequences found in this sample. The CDR3 sequence is CASSQTDTQYF. Here the CDR3 DNA reads TGTGCCAGCAGCCAGACAGATACGCAGTATTTT. The V gene is TRBV4-2, the J gene TRBJ2-3; no firm D call. Trimming took off 3 bases at V and 3 bases at J, with 1 base between the two ends. This CDR3 contains 11 residues. Germline CDR1 and CDR2: LGHNA and YNFKEQ.

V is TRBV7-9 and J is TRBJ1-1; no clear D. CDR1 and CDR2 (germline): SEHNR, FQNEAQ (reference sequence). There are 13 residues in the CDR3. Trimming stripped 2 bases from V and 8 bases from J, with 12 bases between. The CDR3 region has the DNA TGTGCCAGCAGCTTAAACACAGATAGGGAAGCTTTCTTT. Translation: CASSLNTDREAFF.

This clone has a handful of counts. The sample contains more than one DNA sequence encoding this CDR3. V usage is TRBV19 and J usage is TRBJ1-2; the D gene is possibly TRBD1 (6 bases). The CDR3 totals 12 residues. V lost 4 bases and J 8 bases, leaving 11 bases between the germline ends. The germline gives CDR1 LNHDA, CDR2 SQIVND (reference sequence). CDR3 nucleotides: TGTGCCAGTAGTAGGGGGGCAAGGGGCTACACCTTC. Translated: CASSRGARGYTF.

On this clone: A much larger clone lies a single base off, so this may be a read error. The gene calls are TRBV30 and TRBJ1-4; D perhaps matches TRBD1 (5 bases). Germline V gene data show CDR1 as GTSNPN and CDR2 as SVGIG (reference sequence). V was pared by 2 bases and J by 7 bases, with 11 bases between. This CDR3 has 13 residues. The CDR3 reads CAWSRDGGEKLFF. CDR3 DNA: TGTGCCTGGAGTAGGGACGGGGGTGAAAAACTGTTTTTT.

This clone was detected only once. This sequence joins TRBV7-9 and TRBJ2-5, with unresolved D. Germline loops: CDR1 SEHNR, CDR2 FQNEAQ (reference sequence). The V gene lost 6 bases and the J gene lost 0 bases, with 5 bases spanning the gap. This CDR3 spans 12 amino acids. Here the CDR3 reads CASSRNQETQYF. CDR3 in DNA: TGTGCCAGCAGTAGAAACCAAGAGACCCAGTACTTC. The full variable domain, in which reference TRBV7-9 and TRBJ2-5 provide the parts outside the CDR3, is DTGVSQNPRHKITKRGQNVTFRCDPISEHNRLYWYRQTLGQGPEFLTYFQNEAQLEKSRLLSDRFSAERPKGSFSTLEIQRTEQGDSAMYLCASSRNQETQYFGPGTRLLVL.

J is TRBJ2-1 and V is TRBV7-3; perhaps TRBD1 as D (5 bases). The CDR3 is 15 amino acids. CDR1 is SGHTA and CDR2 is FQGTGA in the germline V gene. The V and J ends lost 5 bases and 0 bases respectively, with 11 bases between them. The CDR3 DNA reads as TGTGCCAGCAGCCTCGCCCAGGGCTCCTACAATGAGCAGTTCTTC. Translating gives CASSLAQGSYNEQFF. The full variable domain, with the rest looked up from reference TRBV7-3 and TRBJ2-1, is GAGVSQTPSNKVTEKGKYVELRCDPISGHTALYWYRQSLGQGPEFLIYFQGTGAADDSGLPNDRFFAVRPEGSVSTLKIQRTERGDSAVYLCASSLAQGSYNEQFFGPGTRLTVL.

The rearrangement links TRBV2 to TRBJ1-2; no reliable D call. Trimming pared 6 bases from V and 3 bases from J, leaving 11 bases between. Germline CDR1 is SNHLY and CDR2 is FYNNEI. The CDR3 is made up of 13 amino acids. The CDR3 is CASSWGIDYGYTF. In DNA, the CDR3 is TGTGCCAGCAGCTGGGGAATCGACTATGGCTACACCTTC.

CDR3 amino acids: CSASGGRPQHF. Written as DNA, the CDR3 is TGCAGTGCTAGTGGGGGTCGGCCCCAGCATTTT. The V call is TRBV20-1, the J call TRBJ1-5; TRBD1 might be the D (5 bases). Trimming removed 3 bases from V and 9 bases from J, with 9 bases in between. This CDR3 is 11 amino acids long. Germline V gene sequence: CDR1 DFQATT, CDR2 SNEGSKA (reference sequence).

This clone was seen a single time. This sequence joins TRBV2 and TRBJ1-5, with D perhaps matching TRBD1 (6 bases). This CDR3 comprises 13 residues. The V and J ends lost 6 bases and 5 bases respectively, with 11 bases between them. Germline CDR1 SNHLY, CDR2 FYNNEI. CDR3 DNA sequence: TGTGCCAGCAGAAACAGGGCGGATCAGCCCCAGCATTTT. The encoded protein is CASRNRADQPQHF.

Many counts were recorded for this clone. The CDR3 loop reads CSATRSEQFF. CDR3 DNA sequence: TGCAGTGCTACTAGGTCTGAGCAGTTCTTC. The chain links TRBV20-1 to TRBJ2-1, with D unclear. The V end lost 4 bases, the J end lost 9 bases, and 7 bases lay between the germline ends. The CDR3 consists of 10 residues. CDR1 and CDR2 (germline): DFQATT, SNEGSKA (reference sequence).

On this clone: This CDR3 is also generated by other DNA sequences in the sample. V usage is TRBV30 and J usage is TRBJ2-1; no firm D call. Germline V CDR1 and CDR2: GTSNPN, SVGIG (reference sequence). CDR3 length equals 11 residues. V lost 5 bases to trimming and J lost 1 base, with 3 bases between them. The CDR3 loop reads CAWASYNEQFF. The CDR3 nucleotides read TGTGCCTGGGCATCCTACAATGAGCAGTTCTTC.

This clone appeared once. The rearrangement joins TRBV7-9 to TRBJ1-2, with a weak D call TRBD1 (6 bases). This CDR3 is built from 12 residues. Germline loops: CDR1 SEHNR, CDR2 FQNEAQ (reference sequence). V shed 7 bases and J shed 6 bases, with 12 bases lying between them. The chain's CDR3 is CASIRQVDGYTF. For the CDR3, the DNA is TGTGCCAGCATCCGACAGGTTGATGGCTACACCTTC. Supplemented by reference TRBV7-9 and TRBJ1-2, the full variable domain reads DTGVSQNPRHKITKRGQNVTFRCDPISEHNRLYWYRQTLGQGPEFLTYFQNEAQLEKSRLLSDRFSAERPKGSFSTLEIQRTEQGDSAMYLCASIRQVDGYTFGSGTRLTVV.

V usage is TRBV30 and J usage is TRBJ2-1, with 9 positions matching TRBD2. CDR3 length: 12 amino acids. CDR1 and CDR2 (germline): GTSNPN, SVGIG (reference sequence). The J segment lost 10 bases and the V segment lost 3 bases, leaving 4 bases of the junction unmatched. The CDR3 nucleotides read TGTGCCTGGAGAACTCTAGCGGGAGAGCAGTTCTTC. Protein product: CAWRTLAGEQFF.

This CDR3 is CASSIGANTEAFF. As DNA, the CDR3 is TGTGCCAGTAGTATAGGGGCTAACACTGAAGCTTTCTTT. V gene TRBV19 combines with J gene TRBJ1-1, with no clear D. Germline CDR1 reads LNHDA; CDR2 reads SQIVND (reference sequence). Deletions cut 1 base from V and 2 bases from J, with 5 bases between. The CDR3 totals 13 residues.

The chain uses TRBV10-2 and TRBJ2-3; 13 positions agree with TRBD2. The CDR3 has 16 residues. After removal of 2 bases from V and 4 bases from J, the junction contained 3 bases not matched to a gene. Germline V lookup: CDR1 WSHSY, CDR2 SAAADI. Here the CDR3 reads CASSEALAGGPDTQYF. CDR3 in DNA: TGCGCCAGCAGTGAGGCACTAGCGGGAGGGCCAGATACGCAGTATTTT.

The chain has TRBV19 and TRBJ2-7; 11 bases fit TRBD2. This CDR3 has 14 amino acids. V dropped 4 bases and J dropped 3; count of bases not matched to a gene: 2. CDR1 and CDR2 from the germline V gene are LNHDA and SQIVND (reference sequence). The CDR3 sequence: CASSRGLAVYEQYF. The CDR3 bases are TGTGCCAGTAGTAGGGGACTAGCGGTCTACGAGCAGTACTTC.

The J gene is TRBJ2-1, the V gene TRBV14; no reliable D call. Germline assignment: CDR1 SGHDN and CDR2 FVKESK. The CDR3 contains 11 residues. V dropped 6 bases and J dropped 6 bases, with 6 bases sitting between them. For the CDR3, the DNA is TGTGCCAGCAGTTTCATCAATGAGCAGTTCTTC. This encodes CASSFINEQFF. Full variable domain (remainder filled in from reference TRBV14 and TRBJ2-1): EAGVTQFPSHSVIEKGQTVTLRCDPISGHDNLYWYRRVMGKEIKFLLHFVKESKQDESGMPNNRFLAERTGGTYSTLKVQPAELEDSGVYFCASSFINEQFFGPGTRLTVL.

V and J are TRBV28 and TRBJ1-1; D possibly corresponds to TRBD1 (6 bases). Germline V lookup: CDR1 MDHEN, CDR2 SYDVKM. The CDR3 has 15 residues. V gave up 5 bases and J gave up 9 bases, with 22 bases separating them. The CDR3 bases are TGTGCCAGCAGTACGCCCGCCGGGACAAATTACCAAGCTTTCTTT. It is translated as CASSTPAGTNYQAFF.

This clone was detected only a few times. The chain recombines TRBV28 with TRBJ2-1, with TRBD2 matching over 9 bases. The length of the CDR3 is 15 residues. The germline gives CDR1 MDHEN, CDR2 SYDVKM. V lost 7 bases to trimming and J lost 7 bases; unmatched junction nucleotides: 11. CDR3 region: CASTGAGGPRNEQFF. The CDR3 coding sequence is TGTGCCAGCACCGGCGCGGGAGGGCCAAGGAATGAGCAGTTCTTC.

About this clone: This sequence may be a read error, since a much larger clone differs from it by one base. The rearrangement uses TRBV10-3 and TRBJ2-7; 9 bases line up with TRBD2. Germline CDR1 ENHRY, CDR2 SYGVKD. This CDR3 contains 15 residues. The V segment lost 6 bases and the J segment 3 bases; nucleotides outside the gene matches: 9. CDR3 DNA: TGTGCCATCAGACCTGGGACTAGCAGGAACTACGAGCAGTACTTC. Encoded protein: CAIRPGTSRNYEQYF.

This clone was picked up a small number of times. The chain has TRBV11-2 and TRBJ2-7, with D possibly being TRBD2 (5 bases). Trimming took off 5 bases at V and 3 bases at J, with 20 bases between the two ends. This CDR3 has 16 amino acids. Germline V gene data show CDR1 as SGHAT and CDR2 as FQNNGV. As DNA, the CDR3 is TGTGCCAGCAGCACGACTAACACAGTCCACCGCTACGAGCAGTACTTC. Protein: CASSTTNTVHRYEQYF.

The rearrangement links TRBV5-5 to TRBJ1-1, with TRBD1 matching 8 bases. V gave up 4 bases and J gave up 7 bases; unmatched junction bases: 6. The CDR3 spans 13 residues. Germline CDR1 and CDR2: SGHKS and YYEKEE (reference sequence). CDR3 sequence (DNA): TGTGCCAGCAGCACCCAGGGGGCTGGTGAAGCTTTCTTT. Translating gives CASSTQGAGEAFF.

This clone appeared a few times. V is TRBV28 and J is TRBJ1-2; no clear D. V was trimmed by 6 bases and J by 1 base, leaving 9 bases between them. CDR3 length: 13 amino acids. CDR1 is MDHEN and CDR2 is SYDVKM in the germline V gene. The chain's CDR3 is CASSPRRNYGYTF. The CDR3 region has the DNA TGTGCCAGCAGCCCAAGACGTAACTATGGCTACACCTTC.

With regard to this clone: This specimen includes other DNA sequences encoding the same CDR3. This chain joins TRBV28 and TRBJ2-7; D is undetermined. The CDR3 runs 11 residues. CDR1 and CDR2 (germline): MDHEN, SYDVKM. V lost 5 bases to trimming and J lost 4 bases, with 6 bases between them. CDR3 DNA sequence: TGTGCCAGCAGTGCTGTATACGAGCAGTACTTC. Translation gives CASSAVYEQYF.

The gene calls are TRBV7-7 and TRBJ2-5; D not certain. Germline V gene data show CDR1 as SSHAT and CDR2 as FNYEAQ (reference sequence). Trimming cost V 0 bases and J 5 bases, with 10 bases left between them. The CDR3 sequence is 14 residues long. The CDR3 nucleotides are TGTGCCAGCAGCTTAGCGGGGTCATGGGAGACCCAGTACTTC. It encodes CASSLAGSWETQYF.